This T cell receptor (beta chain) was obtained from a study of OX40 agonist ivuxolimab in advanced cancers. Overall study context: Dose-escalation cases comprised hepatocellular carcinoma, melanoma, renal cell or head and neck cancer.

Clones were sequenced by immunoSEQ multiplex PCR, and TCRdb holds only the in-frame ones, with some missing. The repertoire has more than 45,000 clones, about 90% of them found once; the top ten carry 7.8%. Concerning this clone: The antigen remains undetermined. The sample contains more than one DNA sequence encoding this CDR3.

Germline V gives CDR1 SGHRS, CDR2 YFSETQ. Germline trimming cut 0 bases from V and 1 base from J; bases unmatched to any gene: 0. This CDR3 region has 15 residues. Autoimmune disease history or systemic immunosuppression meant exclusion. Study-level findings and limits: CD8+ T cells showed, on average, more clonal expansion than CD4+ cells.

The origin of this receptor is an adult with an advanced solid tumor such as melanoma, head and neck, liver or kidney cancer. Source: CD4+ or CD8+ T cells sorted from blood, taken in a trial of the OX40 agonist ivuxolimab. The V and J genes are TRBV5-1 and TRBJ2-2, with TRBD1 matching 7 bases. CDR3 in amino acids: CASSLDRGNTGELFF. The CDR3 nucleotides read TGCGCCAGCAGCTTGGACAGGGGGAACACCGGGGAGCTGTTTTTT.